This T cell receptor (beta chain) was documented in a study of T cell responses to AZD1222 COVID-19 vaccine. General observations from the study: Repertoires were collected only later (after the peak T cell response had occurred). Compared with day 0, the breadth and depth of the Spike-specific TCR repertoire rose significantly after two doses of AZD1222. Spike-wide vaccine-associated CD4 TCRs dominated at 160-218 and 743-854. It should be noted that donors were predominantly white British and more often female, and clonal diversity was possibly underestimated.

As regards this clone: Its target is not known.

The data were produced by immunoSEQ multiplex PCR, yet TCRdb's version contains in-frame clones alone and is incomplete. The repertoire table contains about 140,000 clones. CDR1 is MRHNA and CDR2 is SNTAGT in the germline V gene. The CDR3 totals 15 residues. V lost 2 bases and J 4 bases, leaving 12 bases between the germline ends. Material: peripheral blood. The clonotype comes from an adult in good health. The V and J genes are TRBV6-4 and TRBJ2-1, with a weak D call TRBD1 (6 bases). The CDR3 DNA sequence: TGTGCCAGCAGTGACGGCTCAGGGGCGTACAATGAGCAGTTCTTC. Its translation: CASSDGSGAYNEQFF.